This is a list of T cell receptor beta chains from one sample in a study of post-analysis software for immune sequencing data. One entry per CDR3 protein results from TCRdb running MiXCR on the PCR reads. Here the sample spans around 770,000 distinct CDR3 sequences, just over 45% being singletons. Material: blood. All receptors derive from a girl between 10 and 17 years old with multiple sclerosis. Each CDR3 is given with its conserved first and last residue. Fields, in order: J gene, D gene, clone size, V gene, CDR3 length, CDR3 DNA, CDR3 protein. The D gene is left open where the match is weak. Expanded clones get a size class; other rows say once, few or many, or leave the size out.

TRBJ2-7 TRBD2 . TRBV9 17 TGTGCCAGCAGCGGAGACCCCACTAGCGTCTCAACCTACGAGCAGTACTTC CASSGDPTSVSTYEQYF
TRBJ2-7 . . TRBV6-2/TRBV6-3 14 TGTGCCAGCAGTCAAAGCGGAGGGGTCCACGAGCAGTACTTC CASSQSGGVHEQYF
TRBJ2-5 . few TRBV4-2 14 TGTGCCAGCAGCCAAGATCGGGATATACGAGGGCAGTACTTC CASSQDRDIRGQYF
TRBJ2-5 TRBD2 . TRBV3-1 15 TGTGCCAGCAGCCAAGACGGCGGGAGCGAAGAGACCCAGTACTTC CASSQDGGSEETQYF
TRBJ1-6 TRBD1 . TRBV7-8 15 TGTGCCAGCAGCTTCGGACAGGAGAATAATTCACCCCTCCACTTT CASSFGQENNSPLHF
TRBJ2-7 TRBD1 few TRBV7-9 19 TGTGCCAGCAGCTCACTCTCGGGTAGGGCGGGACAGGATCTTTACGAGCAGTACTTC CASSSLSGRAGQDLYEQYF
TRBJ2-1 . . TRBV15 15 TGTGCCACCAGCAGAGATCTGTCAGGAGAAAATGAGCAGTTCTTC CATSRDLSGENEQFF
TRBJ1-2 TRBD1 . TRBV7-2 15 TGTGCCAGCAGCCCTGGGGGAGGGGGCAACTATGGCTACACCTTC CASSPGGGGNYGYTF
TRBJ2-1 TRBD2 once TRBV20-1 15 TGCAGTGCTATACTAGCGGGACCTTCCTACAATGAGCAGTTCTTC CSAILAGPSYNEQFF
TRBJ2-7 . few TRBV6-1 13 TGTGCCAGCAGTGACGGGGTAAACCACGAGCAGTACTTC CASSDGVNHEQYF
TRBJ2-7 TRBD1 few TRBV28 15 TGTGCCAGCAGACGCTCAGGGGGTGTCTCCTACGAGCAGTACTTC CASRRSGGVSYEQYF
TRBJ1-1 . few TRBV6-5 15 TGTGCCAGCAGTTACTCGGCAGTCCGGGGCACTGAAGCTTTCTTT CASSYSAVRGTEAFF
TRBJ2-7 . . TRBV4-2 13 TGTGCCAGCAGCCAAGGAAATGGTGTTAAGCAGTACTTC CASSQGNGVKQYF
TRBJ2-1 . few TRBV5-6 13 TGTGCCAGCAGCTCGGACGAATACAATGAGCAGTTCTTC CASSSDEYNEQFF
TRBJ2-7 TRBD1 . TRBV5-8 16 TGTGCCAGCAGCTCTTGGCCGAGACAGGGGTTCTACGAGCAGTACTTC CASSSWPRQGFYEQYF
TRBJ2-3 . . TRBV7-6 16 TGTGCCAGCAGCTTAGGCATTTCAGAGCCCACAGATACGCAGTATTTT CASSLGISEPTDTQYF
TRBJ2-5 . . TRBV7-8 15 TGTGCCAGCAGCTTCAGAGGAGCTTACCAAGAGACCCAGTACTTC CASSFRGAYQETQYF
TRBJ2-3 TRBD2 few TRBV4-3 16 TGCGCCAGCAGCCAAGAAGCGGGAGGGCCCGGAGATACGCAGTATTTT CASSQEAGGPGDTQYF
TRBJ2-7 . . TRBV28 14 TGTGCCAGCAGTATCGGACAGCGGGCCTACGAGCAGTACTTC CASSIGQRAYEQYF
TRBJ1-5 . few TRBV6-1 13 TGTGCCAGCGGTTATAATAGCAATCAGCCCCAGCATTTT CASGYNSNQPQHF
TRBJ2-1 . few TRBV2 13 TGTGCCAGCAATAGCGGCTCCTACAATGAGCAGTTCTTC CASNSGSYNEQFF
TRBJ2-7 . . TRBV20-1 13 TGCAGTGCTGAGACAGGGACTACCTACGAGCAGTACTTC CSAETGTTYEQYF
TRBJ1-6 TRBD1 few TRBV6-5 14 TGTGCCAGCAGATTGGGACAGCTGAATTCACCCCTCCACTTT CASRLGQLNSPLHF
TRBJ2-1 TRBD2 . TRBV7-2 16 TGTGCCAGCAGCTTAGCGCTAGCGGGAGGGAACTATGAGCAGTTCTTC CASSLALAGGNYEQFF
TRBJ2-1 TRBD2 few TRBV6-5 16 TGTGCCAGCAGTCCACACGGACTAGCGGGACGGGATGAGCAGTTCTTC CASSPHGLAGRDEQFF
TRBJ2-7 . . TRBV12-3/TRBV12-4 14 TGTGCCAGCAGTTTTTTCCAGGGTTGTGACGAGCAGTACTTC CASSFFQGCDEQYF
TRBJ2-4 . . TRBV20-1 14 TGCAGTGCTAGTAAGGGAGAGGGCAAAAACATTCAGTACTTC CSASKGEGKNIQYF
TRBJ1-5 TRBD1 . TRBV28 14 TGTGCCAGCGCCCCTGGGACAGGGCATCAGCCCCAGCATTTT CASAPGTGHQPQHF
TRBJ2-7 . few TRBV29-1 13 TGCAGCGCCATTCGGGACTTCTCCTACGAGCAGTACTTC CSAIRDFSYEQYF
TRBJ2-4 . . TRBV28 14 TGTGCCAGCAGCCGCCTCGAGGGGGACAACATTCAGTACTTC CASSRLEGDNIQYF
TRBJ2-1 . . TRBV7-9 15 TGTGCCAGCAGCTTAATGGCGGGAACCTACAATGAGCAGTTCTTC CASSLMAGTYNEQFF
TRBJ2-7 . . TRBV7-9 12 TGTGCCAGCGCGCTGGAAGACTACGAGCAGTACTTC CASALEDYEQYF
TRBJ2-3 . . TRBV6-5 15 TGTGCCATTACGGGGGCCCGGGATTACACAGATACGCAGTATTTT CAITGARDYTDTQYF
TRBJ2-6 TRBD1 . TRBV7-9 17 TGTGCCAGCAGCTCGACAGGGGGATCCTCTAGGGCCAACGTCCTGACTTTC CASSSTGGSSRANVLTF
TRBJ2-5 . . TRBV7-2 14 TGTGCCGGCAGCCCCGCCGGGGTCCAAGAGACCCAGTACTTC CAGSPAGVQETQYF
TRBJ1-4 . . TRBV6-2/TRBV6-3 13 TGTGCCAGCAGTTACCGCGGTCCTGAAAAACTGTTTTTT CASSYRGPEKLFF
TRBJ2-7 TRBD1 . TRBV5-1 15 TGCGCCAGCAGGGCCTTGGGACAGGGAATAAACGAGCAGTACTTC CASRALGQGINEQYF
TRBJ2-1 . . TRBV5-1 15 TGCGCCAGCAGCCCAGGGGGGCGGCGAAACAATGAGCAGTTCTTC CASSPGGRRNNEQFF
TRBJ2-5 . once TRBV4-2 14 TGTGCCAGCAGCCAACGGGCAGAAACGGAGACCCAGTACTTC CASSQRAETETQYF
TRBJ2-5 . . TRBV5-1 13 TGCGCCAGCAGCCCGGGGAAAACAGAGACCCAGTACTTC CASSPGKTETQYF
TRBJ2-1 TRBD2 . TRBV20-1 16 TGCAGTGCTAGGGAGCGGGAGGCCACAACATACAATGAGCAGTTCTTC CSAREREATTYNEQFF
TRBJ1-4 . . TRBV20-1 14 TGCAGTGCCGACGGGGGGAATGAGAACGAAAAACTGTTTTTT CSADGGNENEKLFF
TRBJ2-7 TRBD2 . TRBV30 15 TGTGCCTGGAGTGGGGCGAGCGGGGGGTCCTACGAGCAGTACTTC CAWSGASGGSYEQYF
TRBJ1-1 . once TRBV20-1 13 TGCAGTGCCGGGGGGGTTATGAACACTGAAGCTTTCTTT CSAGGVMNTEAFF
TRBJ1-2 . . TRBV4-3 17 TGCGCCAGCAGCCAAGATTTCAGGACAGTTGTTAACTATGGCTACACCTTC CASSQDFRTVVNYGYTF
TRBJ1-5 . few TRBV7-2 15 TGTGCCAGCAGCCTACTTTGGCAGAACAATCAGCCCCAGCATTTT CASSLLWQNNQPQHF
TRBJ2-5 TRBD2 few TRBV5-1 18 TGCGCCAGCAGCCCCCCAGTAGCGGGACCGGGGTACCAAGAGACCCAGTACTTC CASSPPVAGPGYQETQYF